The 12 T cell receptor beta chains below were found in one sample sequenced in a study of Ad26.COV2.S vaccination and SARS-CoV-2 variants. Treatment in this sample: around 19 received Ad26.COV2.S at low or high dose, single or two shots; about 5 received placebo; per-sample allocation not given. At day 63 after the first vaccine or placebo injection, samples were drawn. TCRdb keeps only in-frame clones here, not all; method: immunoSEQ multiplex PCR. Of more than 350,000 clones listed, 90% were seen once; the top ten hold roughly an eighth. The specimen was peripheral blood, collected in a trial of Ad26.COV2.S vaccine versus placebo. The source is a person aged 18-65 years who received the Ad26.COV2.S COVID-19 vaccine or a placebo.

This chain joins TRBV29-1 and TRBJ2-7, with TRBD2 matching over 7 bases. Looked up from germline, CDR1 is SQVTM and CDR2 is ANQGSEA. V lost 1 base to trimming and J lost 7 bases; unmatched junction nucleotides: 10. The CDR3 has 14 amino acids. CDR3 coding DNA: TGCAGCGTTGAAGGTTATGGGGGAGCGGGAGAGCAGTACTTC. Its translation is CSVEGYGGAGEQYF.

The chain links TRBV14 to TRBJ2-1, with a possible D match to TRBD2 (6 bases). Germline CDR1 SGHDN, CDR2 FVKESK. V shed 1 base and J shed 4 bases, with 11 bases lying between them. This CDR3 has 15 residues. The CDR3 reads CASSQVGSAYNEQFF. The CDR3 region has the DNA TGTGCCAGCAGCCAAGTCGGGAGTGCGTACAATGAGCAGTTCTTC.

This clone was found once. V and J are TRBV10-3 and TRBJ1-1; D is unclear. CDR3 length: 11 residues. Looked up from germline, CDR1 is ENHRY and CDR2 is SYGVKD. V was trimmed by 4 bases and J by 6 bases, leaving 6 bases between them. CDR3 bases: TGTGCCATCAGTGGGGAGGCTGAAGCTTTCTTT. Protein product: CAISGEAEAFF.

J is TRBJ1-1 and V is TRBV19, with 9 bases aligning to TRBD1. V shed 3 bases, J shed 2 bases, and the junction held 4 bases outside the gene matches. This CDR3 region has 15 residues. Germline CDR1 LNHDA, CDR2 SQIVND (reference sequence). The CDR3, as DNA: TGTGCCAGTAGTATCTGGACAGGGGTAAACACTGAAGCTTTCTTT. This translates into CASSIWTGVNTEAFF.

CDR3 bases: TGTGCCAGCAGTTTGGGCCCCAGGGGAGGACTCGAGTCTCCCTACGAGCAGTACTTC. The encoded protein is CASSLGPRGGLESPYEQYF. The chain links TRBV27 to TRBJ2-7; TRBD1 or TRBD2 may be the D gene (6 bases each). Germline V gives CDR1 MNHEY, CDR2 SMNVEV (reference sequence). V shed 3 bases and J shed 2 bases, with 26 bases lying between them. The CDR3 extends over 19 amino acids.

A single count supports this clone. The V and J genes are TRBV5-4 and TRBJ2-7; 12 nucleotides match TRBD2. The CDR3 runs 15 residues. V shed 6 bases and J 4 bases; nucleotides not matched to a gene: 8. Germline CDR1 SGHNT, CDR2 YYREEE (reference sequence). The chain's CDR3 is CASTHGTSGPYEQYF. The CDR3 DNA sequence: TGTGCCAGCACCCACGGGACTAGCGGGCCTTACGAGCAGTACTTC.

This clone occurred once. Other DNA sequences in the sample encode the same CDR3. This sequence joins TRBV5-1 and TRBJ2-1, with 14 bases lining up with TRBD2. Per the germline V gene, CDR1 is SGHRS and CDR2 is YFSETQ. This CDR3 spans 16 amino acids. J was trimmed by 4 bases and V by 3 bases; bases with no gene match: 3. CDR3 sequence reads: CASSSGLAGVYNEQFF. CDR3 nucleotides: TGCGCCAGCAGCTCGGGACTAGCGGGAGTGTACAATGAGCAGTTCTTC.

In its sample, this clone was seen a few times. The chain carries TRBV14 and TRBJ1-4, with a tentative D call TRBD1 (6 bases). This CDR3 is built from 16 residues. V was clipped by 0 bases and J by 3 bases, with 11 bases between them. CDR1 is SGHDN, CDR2 FVKESK, per germline. CDR3 residues: CASSQDFRGSNEKLFF. The CDR3 DNA sequence: TGTGCCAGCAGCCAAGACTTCAGGGGCTCTAATGAAAAACTGTTTTTT.

The gene calls are TRBV27 and TRBJ1-5, with 7 bases that match TRBD1. Germline V CDR1 and CDR2: MNHEY, SMNVEV (reference sequence). The junction had 16 bases not matched to a gene; V was cut back by 5 bases and J by 6 bases. The CDR3 runs 17 residues. The CDR3 loop is CASSPNPQTGQGQPQHF. The CDR3 DNA follows: TGTGCCAGCAGTCCAAATCCTCAGACAGGGCAGGGTCAGCCCCAGCATTTT.

The chain is built from TRBV7-6 and TRBJ2-2; D is possibly TRBD2 (6 bases). The germline V gene encodes CDR1 SGHVS and CDR2 FNYEAQ. The CDR3 contains 13 residues. The V and J ends lost 8 bases and 2 bases respectively, with 9 bases between them. The CDR3 region is CASHGRNTGELFF. Written as DNA, the CDR3 is TGTGCCAGCCACGGGAGAAACACCGGGGAGCTGTTTTTT.

The chain combines TRBV7-2 with TRBJ2-7; maybe TRBD1 (6 bases). CDR3 size: 14 residues. CDR1 and CDR2 from the germline V gene are SGHTA and FQGNSA. V gave up 1 base and J gave up 0 bases, with 7 bases separating them. CDR3 amino acids: CASSLDRDSYEQYF. The CDR3 nucleotides read TGTGCCAGCAGCTTAGACAGGGACTCCTACGAGCAGTACTTC.

The chain has TRBV2 and TRBJ2-3; tentatively, D is TRBD2 (6 bases). Trimming pared 2 bases from V and 2 bases from J, leaving 14 bases between. The CDR3 runs to 16 residues. Germline V gene lookup returns CDR1 SNHLY and CDR2 FYNNEI. The CDR3: CASSELVGGVTDTQYF. The CDR3 DNA follows: TGTGCCAGCAGTGAATTGGTGGGAGGCGTCACAGATACGCAGTATTTT.